One sample yielded the 18 T cell receptor beta chains listed below, sequenced in a study of T cells expressing NK-cell markers. From its re-call of the 5' RACE reads, TCRdb lists each CDR3 protein once, without DNA. The sample yields around 380,000 distinct CDR3 sequences, of which the top ten take up roughly 10%. The sample comprised blood T cells: a sorted CD56 or NKG2C T cell subset, CD4+ or CD8+ T cells, or bulk PBMC T cells (not recorded which). These receptor sequences come from a woman between 45 and 65 years old in good health.

This chain uses TRBV10-3 with TRBJ2-2; lacking DNA, the TRBD1 call made by TCRdb goes unchecked. The CDR3 is 16 amino acids. The germline V gene encodes CDR1 ENHRY and CDR2 SYGVKD. Here the CDR3 reads CAIRSQEGANTGELFF.

The rearrangement uses TRBV6-5 and TRBJ2-7; TCRdb indicates TRBD2, and absent DNA this call remains unverified. CDR3 length equals 13 residues. From germline, CDR1 is MNHEY and CDR2 SVGAGI. The CDR3 sequence is CASRTSGIGEQYF.

The V call is TRBV6-6, the J call TRBJ2-4; without DNA, the TCRdb call of TRBD1 cannot be checked. The CDR3 is 14 residues long. Germline-derived CDR1 and CDR2 are MNHNY and SVGAGI (reference sequence). This chain's CDR3 is CASSYPDRGYIQYF.

V and J are TRBV19 and TRBJ2-3; TCRdb reports TRBD1, a call that lacks DNA to check it against. Germline assignment: CDR1 LNHDA and CDR2 SQIVND (reference sequence). This CDR3 is 15 amino acids long. The CDR3 spells CASTLNGGRSDTQYF.

The chain carries TRBV12-3 or TRBV12-4 and TRBJ1-4; TCRdb indicates TRBD1, and absent DNA this call remains unverified. This CDR3 is 16 amino acids long. The chain's CDR3 is CASSPEGGLSNEKLFF.

The J gene is TRBJ2-5, the V gene TRBV4-1; TCRdb picks TRBD1, but there is no DNA to check that call. In germline, CDR1 is MGHRA, CDR2 YSYEKL. The length of the CDR3 is 14 residues. The CDR3 loop reads CASSQDRGQETQYF.

J is TRBJ2-2 and V is TRBV21-1. TRBV21-1 constitutes a pseudogene. The CDR3 is 13 amino acids. CDR3 region: CASSPDLAGELFF.

This chain's CDR3 is CASSYMGVQEQPQHF. The chain combines TRBV6-6 with TRBJ1-5; checking the TCRdb D call of TRBD1 is not possible without DNA. This CDR3 is 15 amino acids long. Germline lookup yields CDR1 MNHNY and CDR2 SVGAGI (reference sequence).

The genes are TRBV7-8 and TRBJ2-1; TCRdb's D call of TRBD2 is untestable without DNA. This CDR3 is 19 amino acids long. CDR1 and CDR2 (germline): SGHVS, FQNEAQ. The CDR3: CASTLGGLAGGGYLNEQFF.

The rearrangement uses TRBV24-1 and TRBJ1-2; TCRdb's D gene call, TRBD1, goes unchecked for lack of DNA. The CDR3 length is 15 residues. Looked up from germline, CDR1 is KGHDR and CDR2 is SFDVKD. CDR3 region: CATSWDRGHYYGYTF.

V usage is TRBV24-1 and J usage is TRBJ2-1; absent DNA, TCRdb's TRBD1 call cannot be checked. The CDR3 has 14 amino acids. Germline V gene lookup returns CDR1 KGHDR and CDR2 SFDVKD. CDR3 protein: CATSGMDSPNEQFF.

This chain links TRBV7-8 with TRBJ1-2. This CDR3 is built from 14 residues. Per the germline V gene, CDR1 is SGHVS and CDR2 is FQNEAQ. The chain's CDR3 is CASSLPGIAYGYTF.

The chain combines TRBV20-1 with TRBJ2-7; TCRdb indicates TRBD1, and absent DNA this call remains unverified. CDR1 DFQATT and CDR2 SNEGSKA come from the germline V gene (reference sequence). The CDR3 loop spans 14 amino acids. CDR3 region: CSARGQGGIGEQYF.

The chain recombines TRBV5-1 with TRBJ1-4; TCRdb's D call, TRBD1, is unchecked because there is no DNA. Germline V CDR1 and CDR2: SGHRS, YFSETQ. The length of the CDR3 is 14 residues. CDR3 region: CASRGTQGREKLFF.

The genes are TRBV25-1 and TRBJ2-1; TCRdb lists TRBD2, though no DNA is available to test this call. Germline CDR1 is MGHDK and CDR2 is SYGVNS. This CDR3 is 16 amino acids long. The chain's CDR3 is CASSEYVGLAENEQFF.

The chain recombines TRBV2 with TRBJ2-3; TCRdb lists TRBD2, though no DNA is available to test this call. This CDR3 is built from 16 residues. Germline V gene lookup returns CDR1 SNHLY and CDR2 FYNNEI. CDR3 sequence reads: CASIPGVMSAGGPEYF.

Here the CDR3 reads CARTLAGGYNEQFF. V gene TRBV21-1 combines with J gene TRBJ2-1; TCRdb reports TRBD2, a call that lacks DNA to check it against. TRBV21-1 is listed as a pseudogene. The CDR3 spans 14 residues.

The chain joins TRBV24-1 to TRBJ2-6; no DNA is available, so the TRBD1 call from TCRdb remains unchecked. The germline V gene encodes CDR1 KGHDR and CDR2 SFDVKD. The CDR3 loop spans 16 amino acids. The CDR3 loop is CATSDPTGSGANVLTF.